The 32 T cell receptor beta chains reported below all come from one sample, sequenced in a study of T cell responses to AZD1222 COVID-19 vaccine. Sequencing was performed with immunoSEQ multiplex PCR; in TCRdb, only in-frame clones are kept and a portion is missing. The table lists roughly 140,000 clones, 90% of them singletons. The starting material was peripheral blood, obtained on day 0 of AZD1222 vaccination. The source of these receptors is an adult in good health.

The chain employs TRBV7-6 and TRBJ2-3; D may be TRBD1 (5 bases). Trimming left V 1 base short and J 0 bases short, with 14 bases between. The CDR3 is made up of 17 amino acids. The germline V gene encodes CDR1 SGHVS and CDR2 FNYEAQ. The CDR3 sequence is CASSLGTGLASTDTQYF. Written as DNA, the CDR3 is TGTGCCAGCAGCTTAGGCACAGGTCTCGCTAGCACAGATACGCAGTATTTT.

The V and J genes are TRBV7-3 and TRBJ2-1; 8 nucleotides line up with TRBD2. V shed 4 bases and J 0 bases; nucleotides not matched to a gene: 11. Germline-derived CDR1 and CDR2 are SGHTA and FQGTGA. The CDR3 runs 18 residues. CDR3 bases: TGTGCCAGCAGCTCCTGGGGGAGCCGGGGGGGCTCCTACAATGAGCAGTTCTTC. It specifies CASSSWGSRGGSYNEQFF.

This clone appeared a single time. The rearrangement links TRBV28 to TRBJ1-5, with TRBD1 identical over 7 bases. Germline CDR1 reads MDHEN; CDR2 reads SYDVKM. This CDR3 contains 16 residues. After removal of 3 bases from V and 2 bases from J, the junction contained 7 bases not matched to a gene. The CDR3 spells CASSFSRQGGNQPQHF. CDR3 DNA: TGTGCCAGCAGTTTTTCCCGACAGGGCGGCAATCAGCCCCAGCATTTT.

This chain uses TRBV14 with TRBJ2-7, with D unresolved. Per germline, CDR1 SGHDN and CDR2 FVKESK. CDR3 size: 13 residues. Trimming cost V 4 bases and J 5 bases, with 12 bases left between them. DNA for the CDR3: TGTGCCAGCAGCCTCGGACCACGGGACGAGCAGTACTTC. Its translation is CASSLGPRDEQYF.

This clone has a single count. The J gene is TRBJ2-1, the V gene TRBV3-1 (or the pseudogene TRBV3-2); TRBD2 matches 7 bases. The CDR3 has 15 amino acids. The germline CDR1 and CDR2 sequences are LGHDT and YNNKEL (reference sequence). Germline trimming cut 4 bases from V and 4 bases from J; bases unmatched to any gene: 7. CDR3 bases: TGTGCCAGCAGCCGCCGGGAGGCACGTTACAATGAGCAGTTCTTC. It specifies CASSRREARYNEQFF.

The rearrangement joins TRBV4-2 to TRBJ1-1; 9 bases line up with TRBD1. CDR3 length equals 16 residues. V shed 0 bases, J shed 2 bases, and the junction held 4 bases outside the gene matches. Per germline, CDR1 LGHNA and CDR2 YNFKEQ. CDR3 sequence reads: CASSQEQGASNTEAFF. CDR3 sequence (DNA): TGTGCCAGCAGCCAAGAACAGGGGGCTAGTAACACTGAAGCTTTCTTT.

This chain uses TRBV19 with TRBJ2-7; 8 positions match TRBD2. This CDR3 comprises 15 residues. CDR1 is LNHDA and CDR2 is SQIVND in the germline V gene (reference sequence). V lost 5 bases to trimming and J lost 5 bases; unmatched junction nucleotides: 11. The CDR3 loop is CASSPVAGSKNEQYF. The CDR3 DNA sequence: TGTGCCAGTAGTCCTGTAGCGGGAAGTAAGAACGAGCAGTACTTC.

The chain recombines TRBV7-9 with TRBJ2-1, with 7 bases identical to TRBD2. From germline, CDR1 is SEHNR and CDR2 FQNEAQ (reference sequence). The CDR3 covers 17 residues. Trimming cost V 1 base and J 9 bases; bases outside gene matches: 15. This CDR3 reads CASSLGVASGRWGEQFF. For the CDR3, the DNA is TGTGCCAGCAGCTTAGGAGTGGCTAGCGGAAGATGGGGTGAGCAGTTCTTC.

The V gene is TRBV9, the J gene TRBJ1-6, with D possibly TRBD1 on 5 matching bases. Germline assignment: CDR1 SGDLS and CDR2 YYNGEE. The CDR3 contains 15 residues. The V and J ends lost 6 bases and 0 bases respectively, with 10 bases between them. CDR3 residues: CASNRGDSYNSPLHF. CDR3 nucleotide sequence: TGTGCCAGCAACCGGGGCGACTCCTATAATTCACCCCTCCACTTT. The full variable domain, rest sourced from reference TRBV9 and TRBJ1-6, is DSGVTQTPKHLITATGQRVTLRCSPRSGDLSVYWYQQSLDQGLQFLIQYYNGEERAKGNILERFSAQQFPDLHSELNLSSLELGDSALYFCASNRGDSYNSPLHFGNGTRLTVT.

The V and J genes are TRBV12-3 or TRBV12-4 and TRBJ2-2; D possibly corresponds to TRBD2 (7 bases). Trimming stripped 5 bases from V and 14 bases from J, with 18 bases between. This CDR3 has 13 residues. Here the CDR3 reads CASSGQRGGGLFF. Written as DNA, the CDR3 is TGTGCCAGCAGTGGACAGAGGGGGGGAGGACTGTTTTTT.

The rearrangement joins TRBV7-2 to TRBJ2-3; D tentatively fits TRBD1 or TRBD2 (5 bases each). Germline V gene lookup returns CDR1 SGHTA and CDR2 FQGNSA. Trimming stripped 3 bases from V and 2 bases from J, with 18 bases between. The CDR3 sequence is 17 residues long. DNA of the CDR3: TGTGCCAGCAGCTTGGGACCAAGTTACTCATACACAGATACGCAGTATTTT. Translation gives CASSLGPSYSYTDTQYF.

The chain has TRBV4-3 and TRBJ2-1, with D possibly being TRBD2 (6 bases). The CDR3 extends over 15 amino acids. The germline V gene encodes CDR1 LGHNA and CDR2 YSLEER. V lost 4 bases, J lost 5 bases, and 15 bases lay in between. CDR3 region: CASSLLSGRHNEQFF. In DNA form, the CDR3 reads TGCGCCAGCAGCCTACTAAGCGGGCGCCACAATGAGCAGTTCTTC.

The rearrangement joins TRBV28 to TRBJ1-4, with D tentatively TRBD1 (5 bases). V shed 8 bases and J shed 4 bases, with 17 bases lying between them. CDR3 size: 15 residues. CDR1 and CDR2 from the germline V gene are MDHEN and SYDVKM. The CDR3 DNA follows: TGTGCCAGCCGACTATCGACAGAACTTAATGAAAAACTGTTTTTT. Translated, it gives CASRLSTELNEKLFF. Variable domain in full (rest from reference TRBV28 and TRBJ1-4): DVKVTQSSRYLVKRTGEKVFLECVQDMDHENMFWYRQDPGLGLRLIYFSYDVKMKEKGDIPEGYSVSREKKERFSLILESASTNQTSMYLCASRLSTELNEKLFFGSGTQLSVL.

Remarks on this clone: A read error may account for a junction end that differs from germline. The chain recombines TRBV12-3 or TRBV12-4 with TRBJ1-2; D gene ambiguous. The CDR3 spans 12 residues. CDR3 bases: TGTGCCAGCAGCCTCGAACCTTACCGATCATTCTTC. Translated, it gives CASSLEPYRSFF.

The gene calls are TRBV24-1 and TRBJ2-3; D remains unclear. The CDR3 is 16 amino acids. Germline CDR1 reads KGHDR; CDR2 reads SFDVKD. Trimming took 0 bases from V and 0 from J, leaving 9 bases between them. The CDR3 nucleotides are TGTGCCACCAGTGATTTGTGGCGGTTAAGCACAGATACGCAGTATTTT. This codes for CATSDLWRLSTDTQYF.

The genes are TRBV14 and TRBJ1-6, with D possibly TRBD1 on 5 matching bases. CDR3 length: 13 residues. V gave up 6 bases and J gave up 7 bases, with 10 bases separating them. Per the germline V gene, CDR1 is SGHDN and CDR2 is FVKESK. The CDR3, as DNA: TGTGCCAGCAGTGCCCGGGGGAATTCACCCCTCCACTTT. Amino acid sequence: CASSARGNSPLHF.

The V and J genes are TRBV3-1 (or the pseudogene TRBV3-2) and TRBJ2-1; TRBD1 matches at 11 bases. V lost 0 bases to trimming and J lost 8 bases; unmatched junction nucleotides: 9. This CDR3 comprises 17 residues. Germline V CDR1 and CDR2: LGHDT, YNNKEL (reference sequence). The CDR3 DNA sequence: TGTGCCAGCAGCCAAGATGGGCGGACAGGGGGCATAGATGAGCAGTTCTTC. This sequence encodes CASSQDGRTGGIDEQFF.

This chain connects TRBV9 to TRBJ2-5, with D possibly called TRBD1 or TRBD2 (5 bases each). The germline CDR1 and CDR2 sequences are SGDLS and YYNGEE. The CDR3 contains 13 residues. The V gene lost 0 bases and the J gene lost 7 bases, with 10 bases spanning the gap. The CDR3 sequence is CASSVEAGTTQYF. The CDR3 nucleotides are TGTGCCAGCAGCGTAGAGGCAGGGACGACCCAGTACTTC.

The V call is TRBV9, the J call TRBJ2-2; TRBD1 matches 7 bases. Germline values: CDR1 SGDLS, CDR2 YYNGEE. This CDR3 region has 16 residues. Trimming cost V 0 bases and J 5 bases; bases outside gene matches: 7. The DNA for the CDR3 is TGTGCCAGCAGCGTAGAACAGGGGCGTTTGACCGGGGAGCTGTTTTTT. It codes for CASSVEQGRLTGELFF.

This clone appeared once. V usage is TRBV27 and J usage is TRBJ2-1; TRBD1 or TRBD2 may be the D gene (6 bases each). CDR3 length: 18 amino acids. Germline V CDR1 and CDR2: MNHEY, SMNVEV (reference sequence). Trimming took off 6 bases at V and 7 bases at J, with 28 bases between the two ends. The CDR3 coding sequence is TGTGCCAGCAGACTTAGGGGGGTTGTAGAACGGGGAAGGAATGAGCAGTTCTTC. Translation: CASRLRGVVERGRNEQFF.

The chain couples TRBV7-6 to TRBJ2-7; the match to TRBD2 covers 10 bases. This CDR3 spans 15 amino acids. Germline V gene data show CDR1 as SGHVS and CDR2 as FNYEAQ. Trimming took 5 bases from V and 3 from J; bases not matched to a gene: 7. The CDR3 here is CASSLLAGDGYEQYF. CDR3 in DNA: TGTGCCAGCAGCCTCCTAGCGGGAGACGGCTACGAGCAGTACTTC.

CDR3 in DNA: TGTGCCAGCAGCGTAGAACAGAGCTCCTACGAGCAGTACTTC. Its protein product is CASSVEQSSYEQYF. This rearrangement joins TRBV9 to TRBJ2-7; no clear D gene. CDR1 SGDLS and CDR2 YYNGEE come from the germline V gene. The CDR3 sequence is 14 residues long. Trimming removed 0 bases at V and 0 bases at J, with 7 bases between.

The rearrangement joins TRBV18 to TRBJ2-5, with TRBD2 matching over 10 bases. CDR3 size: 17 residues. Germline trimming cut 2 bases from V and 4 bases from J; bases unmatched to any gene: 10. Germline lookup yields CDR1 KGHSH and CDR2 LQKENI. This CDR3 is CASSPFEALAGVETQYF. The CDR3 bases are TGTGCCAGCTCACCATTTGAGGCGCTAGCGGGAGTAGAGACCCAGTACTTC.

V is TRBV6-5 and J is TRBJ2-7; 8 nucleotides line up with TRBD1. This CDR3 comprises 13 residues. V lost 5 bases to trimming and J lost 7 bases; unmatched junction nucleotides: 7. Germline CDR1 MNHEY, CDR2 SVGAGI. This CDR3 is CASSRRQGREQYF. CDR3 bases: TGTGCCAGCAGTCGCCGACAGGGGAGGGAGCAGTACTTC.

The rearrangement uses TRBV7-9 and TRBJ2-2; possible D gene TRBD2, 6 bases. The CDR3 loop spans 18 amino acids. V was pared by 0 bases and J by 2 bases, with 16 bases between. Germline assignment: CDR1 SEHNR and CDR2 FQNEAQ (reference sequence). CDR3 nucleotide sequence: TGTGCCAGCAGCTTAGCCCGGGACTTCCCTTTAAACACCGGGGAGCTGTTTTTT. It codes for CASSLARDFPLNTGELFF.

V usage is TRBV10-3 and J usage is TRBJ1-1; unclear D gene. V lost 7 bases, J lost 0 bases, and 6 bases lay in between. In germline, CDR1 is ENHRY, CDR2 SYGVKD. The CDR3 loop spans 12 amino acids. CDR3 amino acids: CAIKGMNTEAFF. CDR3 in DNA: TGTGCCATCAAGGGAATGAACACTGAAGCTTTCTTT.

V gene TRBV7-7 combines with J gene TRBJ2-5; TRBD1 aligns across 7 bases. CDR1 is SSHAT, CDR2 FNYEAQ, per germline (reference sequence). The CDR3 extends over 15 amino acids. J lost 4 bases, V lost 1 base, and 6 bases had no gene match. CDR3 sequence (DNA): TGTGCCAGCAGCTTAGGAGGGGGCAGAGGAGAGACCCAGTACTTC. Its protein is CASSLGGGRGETQYF.

V is TRBV5-6 and J is TRBJ1-4; D possibly corresponds to TRBD1 (6 bases). V lost 1 base to trimming and J lost 0 bases, with 10 bases between them. The CDR3 is 16 amino acids. Germline loops: CDR1 SGHDT, CDR2 YYEEEE. The DNA of the CDR3 is TGTGCCAGCAGCTTGTTTTCAGGGGCAACTAATGAAAAACTGTTTTTT. Translation gives CASSLFSGATNEKLFF.

The table lists this clone with a count of one. V usage is TRBV5-3 and J usage is TRBJ2-4; weak D call: TRBD1 (5 bases). TRBV5-3 is known as an ORF, though its function is uncertain. The CDR3 sequence is 16 residues long. The V end lost 4 bases, the J end lost 1 base, and 15 bases lay between the germline ends. CDR3 DNA sequence: TGTGCCAGAAGCCTGGAACCAGGGCAGGCCAAAAACATTCAGTACTTC. Residues: CARSLEPGQAKNIQYF.

Of note for this clone: Other DNA variants within this sample encode the same CDR3. The chain couples TRBV20-1 to TRBJ1-1; the D is unclear. Per germline, CDR1 DFQATT and CDR2 SNEGSKA (reference sequence). V lost 5 bases and J lost 1, with 5 bases in between. The CDR3 spans 11 residues. CDR3 nucleotides: TGCAGTGCTCCGGAGAACACTGAAGCTTTCTTT. It is translated as CSAPENTEAFF.

This chain joins TRBV20-1 and TRBJ2-2; 9 bases are a match to TRBD1. The germline V gene encodes CDR1 DFQATT and CDR2 SNEGSKA (reference sequence). This CDR3 has 16 amino acids. The junction had 15 bases not matched to a gene; V was cut back by 6 bases and J by 7 bases. The DNA of the CDR3 is TGCAGTGCGAGTACCGGACAGGGGATGGGTGACGGGGAGCTGTTTTTT. It translates to CSASTGQGMGDGELFF.

This clone was found a few times. The chain couples TRBV18 to TRBJ1-2; 7 bases map to TRBD1. Trimming at V came to 0 bases and at J to 1 base, leaving 2 bases not matched to a gene. This CDR3 region has 15 residues. Germline assignment: CDR1 KGHSH and CDR2 LQKENI. The CDR3 region is CASSPPAGGNYGYTF. The CDR3 DNA reads TGTGCCAGCTCACCACCGGCAGGGGGTAACTATGGCTACACCTTC.